This T cell receptor beta chain was sequenced in a study of T cells after yellow fever vaccination. General observations from the study: Some clonotypes, a small share, were shared between CD4 and CD8 compartments.

On this clonotype: Its target is not known.

TCR cDNA was made by 5'RACE template switching, adding a universal primer site and UMIs. TCRdb used MiXCR to reprocess the 5' RACE reads, holding one entry per CDR3 protein. The sample lists roughly 340,000 distinct CDR3 sequences, about 8.7% seen once, with about 20% in the top ten. The length of the CDR3 is 17 residues. Trimming took 0 bases from V and 5 from J, leaving 17 bases between them. Germline loops: CDR1 SGHTA, CDR2 FQGTGA. The receptor comes from a man aged 18 to 35 who received the YFV17D yellow fever vaccine. The sequences come from PBMCs, collected on the day of the first yellow fever vaccination. The V gene is TRBV7-3, the J gene TRBJ1-5; D is perhaps TRBD1 (5 bases). Written as DNA, the CDR3 is TGTGCCAGCAGCTTAACGAGGGCGGTGGGGCCCCATCAGCCCCAGCATTTT. It yields the protein CASSLTRAVGPHQPQHF.